These 13 T cell receptor beta chains came from one sample sequenced in a study of vaccination and CD4 T cells after COVID-19 (dated by TCRdb to 2021 to 2024). Libraries were constructed by PCR. Sequencing instrument: Illumina iSeq 100. At the Johns Hopkins FTIC core, DNA from the cultured CD4+ T cells underwent TCR sequencing with the Oncomine TCR Beta short-read assay. TCRdb handled the public reads itself, with Q25 trimming in fastp and clone calling in MiXCR, and kept productive beta chains. Each entry is one CDR3 protein sequence, shown with its most common DNA and genes. For this sample there are 15,000 to 20,000 distinct CDR3 sequences; just over 70% appear just once. The ten largest clonotypes hold 15% to 20% of the sample. Their target antigens are unknown. Read against the paper, the sample's treatment or condition label means: roughly nine-day PBMC culture with coronavirus spike peptide pools or control peptides (ViraFEST assay).

Source material: CD4+ T cells from blood, cultured in vitro. The receptors stem from a human donor who had recovered from COVID-19.

The CDR3 region has the DNA TGTGCCAGCAGCCCGGGACAGGTTCCCGGAGGAAACACCATATATTTT. Translated, it gives CASSPGQVPGGNTIYF. The chain recombines TRBV7-9 with TRBJ1-3, with TRBD1 matching 8 bases. Germline V gene data show CDR1 as SEHNR and CDR2 as FQNEAQ (reference sequence). The CDR3 runs to 16 residues. Trimming took 5 bases from V and 4 from J; bases not matched to a gene: 10.

This chain joins TRBV6-4 and TRBJ1-5; D possibly corresponds to TRBD1 (6 bases). Germline values: CDR1 MRHNA, CDR2 SNTAGT. The CDR3 extends over 16 amino acids. Trimming stripped 2 bases from V and 6 bases from J, with 17 bases between. The CDR3 DNA reads as TGTGCCAGCAGTGACACAAGGGAAGGAGGGGGTCAGCCCCAGCATTTT. This encodes CASSDTREGGGQPQHF.

The genes are TRBV21-1 and TRBJ1-2; the DNA was not compared with TRBD1, the D call given in the table. TRBV21-1 is flagged as a pseudogene. The CDR3 is 16 amino acids. CDR3 bases: TGTGCCAGCAGCAAAAAGGGAACAGGGCTGGCGCTAGGCTACACCTTC. Translating gives CASSKKGTGLALGYTF.

V usage is TRBV19 and J usage is TRBJ1-5; 7 bases align to TRBD1. CDR1 LNHDA and CDR2 SQIVND come from the germline V gene (reference sequence). The CDR3 sequence is 13 residues long. V lost 9 bases to trimming and J lost 7 bases; unmatched junction nucleotides: 9. The CDR3 nucleotides read TGTGCCAGCACCCGACAGGGAGGCCAGCCCCAGCATTTT. This sequence encodes CASTRQGGQPQHF.

CDR3 DNA sequence: TGCAGTGCGGGGGTAGGGGAGGGTGGCTACACCTTC. This sequence encodes CSAGVGEGGYTF. V gene TRBV20-1 combines with J gene TRBJ1-2, with D possibly matching TRBD1 (5 bases). V lost 6 bases, J lost 7 bases, and 15 bases lay in between. The CDR3 totals 12 residues. Germline V gives CDR1 DFQATT, CDR2 SNEGSKA (reference sequence).

This clonotype was found once. The rearrangement links TRBV20-1 to TRBJ1-1, with 8 nucleotides matching TRBD1. CDR1 DFQATT and CDR2 SNEGSKA come from the germline V gene (reference sequence). The CDR3 has 16 residues. Trimming cost V 5 bases and J 3 bases; bases outside gene matches: 14. The CDR3, as DNA: TGCAGTGCTTCACAGGGGGGCTTGGAACGGGACACTGAAGCTTTCTTT. Amino acid sequence: CSASQGGLERDTEAFF.

Only one count was recorded for this clonotype. The gene calls are TRBV15 and TRBJ2-7; 8 bases are a match to TRBD2. Germline CDR1 LNHNV, CDR2 YYDKDF (reference sequence). This CDR3 has 15 residues. J lost 3 bases, V lost 1 base, and 5 bases had no gene match. The CDR3 nucleotides read TGTGCCACCAGCAGAGCCCGACTAGCGCTCTACGAGCAGTACTTC. This gives the protein CATSRARLALYEQYF.

The chain carries TRBV7-9 and TRBJ2-7; 7 bases map to TRBD2. The CDR3 consists of 14 residues. V gave up 5 bases and J gave up 6 bases; unmatched junction bases: 10. Looked up from germline, CDR1 is SEHNR and CDR2 is FQNEAQ (reference sequence). CDR3 sequence (DNA): TGTGCCAGCAGCCGTAGCGGGCCCCCGGTCGAGCAGTACTTC. This sequence encodes CASSRSGPPVEQYF.

V gene TRBV4-2 combines with J gene TRBJ2-5, with D possibly being TRBD1 (5 bases). V lost 1 base and J lost 4, with 10 bases in between. The CDR3 has 14 amino acids. The germline V gene has CDR1 LGHNA and CDR2 YNFKEQ. Written as DNA, the CDR3 is TGTGCCAGCAGCCAAGCGGCAGGGCCAGAGACCCAGTACTTC. Translation gives CASSQAAGPETQYF.

This clonotype came up a few times. V usage is TRBV20-1 and J usage is TRBJ1-6; tentative D call: TRBD1 (6 bases). This CDR3 spans 13 amino acids. In germline, CDR1 is DFQATT, CDR2 SNEGSKA (reference sequence). Trimming cost V 3 bases and J 8 bases, with 11 bases left between them. Written as DNA, the CDR3 is TGCAGTGCTAGGGGGGCCGGGGATTCACCCCTCCACTTT. It translates to CSARGAGDSPLHF.

The chain couples TRBV20-1 to TRBJ2-5; TRBD2 agrees at 15 bases. In germline, CDR1 is DFQATT, CDR2 SNEGSKA (reference sequence). This CDR3 has 16 amino acids. V was clipped by 6 bases and J by 5 bases; unmatched bases: 10. CDR3 in amino acids: CSAGLAGGPFEETQYF. CDR3 nucleotides: TGCAGTGCCGGACTAGCGGGGGGGCCGTTCGAGGAGACCCAGTACTTC.

CDR3 sequence (DNA): TGTGCCAGCAGTGAAAGGGGTATTGGCAATCAGCCCCAGCATTTT. It codes for CASSERGIGNQPQHF. This chain joins TRBV2 and TRBJ1-5, with D possibly being TRBD1 (5 bases). CDR3 size: 15 residues. Germline V lookup: CDR1 SNHLY, CDR2 FYNNEI. V dropped 2 bases and J dropped 2 bases, with 10 bases sitting between them.

A single count supports this clonotype. J is TRBJ2-3 and V is TRBV7-2; 7 bases match TRBD2. This CDR3 has 15 amino acids. Trimming removed 1 base from V and 4 bases from J; junction bases left unmatched: 5. The germline CDR1 and CDR2 sequences are SGHTA and FQGNSA. The CDR3 bases are TGTGCCAGCAGCTTAGGGAGGGACTACGCAGATACGCAGTATTTT. This gives the protein CASSLGRDYADTQYF.